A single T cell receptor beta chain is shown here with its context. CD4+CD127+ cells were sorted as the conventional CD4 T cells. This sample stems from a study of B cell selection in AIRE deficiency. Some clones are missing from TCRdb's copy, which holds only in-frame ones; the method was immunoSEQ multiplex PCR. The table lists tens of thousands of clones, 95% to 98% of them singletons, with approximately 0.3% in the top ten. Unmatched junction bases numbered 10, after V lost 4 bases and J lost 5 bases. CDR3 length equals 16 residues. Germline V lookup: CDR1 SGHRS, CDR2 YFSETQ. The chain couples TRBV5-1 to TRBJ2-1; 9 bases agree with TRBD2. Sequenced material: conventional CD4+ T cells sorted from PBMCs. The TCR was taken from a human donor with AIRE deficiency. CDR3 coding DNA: TGCGCCAGCAGCGGCGCCGGGACTAGCAGCAACAATGAGCAGTTCTTC. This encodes CASSGAGTSSNNEQFF.